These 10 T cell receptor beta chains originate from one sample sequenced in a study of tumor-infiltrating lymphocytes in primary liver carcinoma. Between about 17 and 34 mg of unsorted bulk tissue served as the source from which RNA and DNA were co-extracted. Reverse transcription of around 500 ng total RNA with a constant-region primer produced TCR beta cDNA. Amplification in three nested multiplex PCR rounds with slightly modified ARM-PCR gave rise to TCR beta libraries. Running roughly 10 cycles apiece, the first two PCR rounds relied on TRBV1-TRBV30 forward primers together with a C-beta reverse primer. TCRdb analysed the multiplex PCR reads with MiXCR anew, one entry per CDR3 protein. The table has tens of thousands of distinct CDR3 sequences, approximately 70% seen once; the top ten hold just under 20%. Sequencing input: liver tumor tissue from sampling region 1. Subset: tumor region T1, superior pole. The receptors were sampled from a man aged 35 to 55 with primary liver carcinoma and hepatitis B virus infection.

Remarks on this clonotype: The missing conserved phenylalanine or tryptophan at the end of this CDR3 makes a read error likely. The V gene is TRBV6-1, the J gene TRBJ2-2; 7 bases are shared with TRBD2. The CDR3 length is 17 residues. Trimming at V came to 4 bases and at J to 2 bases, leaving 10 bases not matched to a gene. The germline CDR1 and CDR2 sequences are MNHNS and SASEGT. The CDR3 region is CASSVLEGGPNTGELFL. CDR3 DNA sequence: TGTGCCAGCAGTGTGTTAGAGGGAGGGCCAAACACCGGGGAGCTGTTTCTT.

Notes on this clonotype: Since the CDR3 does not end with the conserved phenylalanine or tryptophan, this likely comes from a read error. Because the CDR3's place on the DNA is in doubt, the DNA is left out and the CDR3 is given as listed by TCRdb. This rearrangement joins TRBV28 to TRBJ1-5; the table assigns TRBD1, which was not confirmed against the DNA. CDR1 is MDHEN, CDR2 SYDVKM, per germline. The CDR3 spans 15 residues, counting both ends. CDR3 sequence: CASSPPGGFNQPQHL.

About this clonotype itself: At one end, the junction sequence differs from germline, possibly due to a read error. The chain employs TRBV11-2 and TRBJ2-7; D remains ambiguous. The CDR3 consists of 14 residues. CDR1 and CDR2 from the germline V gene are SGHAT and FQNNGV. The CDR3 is CVSSLTYTAYEQYF. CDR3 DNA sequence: TGTGTCAGCAGTTTAACTTACACTGCCTACGAACAGTACTTC.

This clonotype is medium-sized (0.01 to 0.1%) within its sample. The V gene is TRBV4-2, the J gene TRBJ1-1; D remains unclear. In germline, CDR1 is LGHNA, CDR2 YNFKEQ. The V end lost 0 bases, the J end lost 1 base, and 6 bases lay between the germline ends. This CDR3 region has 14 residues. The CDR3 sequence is CASSQDQRNTEAFF. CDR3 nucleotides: TGTGCCAGCAGCCAAGACCAGAGGAACACTGAAGCTTTCTTT.

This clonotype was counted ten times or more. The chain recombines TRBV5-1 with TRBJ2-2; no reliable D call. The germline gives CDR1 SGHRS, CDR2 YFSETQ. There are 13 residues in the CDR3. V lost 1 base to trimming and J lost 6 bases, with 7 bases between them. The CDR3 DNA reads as TGCGCCAGCAGCTTGACGGAAGCCGGGGAGCTGTTTTTT. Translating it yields CASSLTEAGELFF.

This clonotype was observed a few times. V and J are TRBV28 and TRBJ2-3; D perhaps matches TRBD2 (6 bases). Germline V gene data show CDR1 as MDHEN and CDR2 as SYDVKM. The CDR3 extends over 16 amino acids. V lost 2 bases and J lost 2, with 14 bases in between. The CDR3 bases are TGTGCCAGCAGTTTAGGCGGGGTAGGTGACACAGATACGCAGTATTTT. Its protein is CASSLGGVGDTDTQYF.

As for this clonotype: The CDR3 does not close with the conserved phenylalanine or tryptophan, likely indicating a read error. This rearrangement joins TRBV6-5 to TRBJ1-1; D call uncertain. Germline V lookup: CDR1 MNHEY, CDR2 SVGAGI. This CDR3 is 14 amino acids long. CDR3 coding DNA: TGTGCTACCTGCCTGAACCGAGGGAGCACTGAAGCTTTCTTA. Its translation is CATCLNRGSTEAFL.

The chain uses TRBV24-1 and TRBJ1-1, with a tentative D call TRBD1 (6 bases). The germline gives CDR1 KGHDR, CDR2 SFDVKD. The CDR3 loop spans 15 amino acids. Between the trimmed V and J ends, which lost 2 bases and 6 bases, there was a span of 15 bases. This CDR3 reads CATSDSYPPGAEAFF. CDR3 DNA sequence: TGTGCCACCAGTGATTCATACCCCCCAGGGGCTGAAGCTTTCTTT.

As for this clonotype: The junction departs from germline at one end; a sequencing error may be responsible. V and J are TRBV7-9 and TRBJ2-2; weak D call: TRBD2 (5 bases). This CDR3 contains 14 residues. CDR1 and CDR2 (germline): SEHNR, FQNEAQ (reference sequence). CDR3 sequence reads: CASSLIIQTGELFF. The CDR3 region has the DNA TGTGCCAGCAGCTTAATCATTCAGACCGGGGAACTGTTTTTT.

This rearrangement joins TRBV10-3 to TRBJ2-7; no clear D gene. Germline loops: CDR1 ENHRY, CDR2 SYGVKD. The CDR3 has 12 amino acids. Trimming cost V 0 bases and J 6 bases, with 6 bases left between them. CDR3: CAISESQGEQYF. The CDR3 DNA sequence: TGTGCCATCAGTGAGTCACAAGGCGAGCAGTACTTC.